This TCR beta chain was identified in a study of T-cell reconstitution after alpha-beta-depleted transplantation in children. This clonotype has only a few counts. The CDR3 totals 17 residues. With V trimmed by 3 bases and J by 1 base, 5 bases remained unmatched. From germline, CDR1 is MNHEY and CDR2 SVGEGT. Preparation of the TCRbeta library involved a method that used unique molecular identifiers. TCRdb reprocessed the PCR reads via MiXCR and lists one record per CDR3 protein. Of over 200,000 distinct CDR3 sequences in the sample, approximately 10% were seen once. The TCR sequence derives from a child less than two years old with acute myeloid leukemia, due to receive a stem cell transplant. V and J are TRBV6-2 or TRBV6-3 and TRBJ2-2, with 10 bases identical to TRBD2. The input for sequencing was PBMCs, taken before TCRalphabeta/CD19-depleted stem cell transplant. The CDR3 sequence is CASSYGLAGVNTGELFF. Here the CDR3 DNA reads TGTGCCAGCAGTTATGGCCTAGCGGGAGTGAACACCGGGGAGCTGTTTTTT.